A single T cell receptor (beta chain) is shown here with its context. The clone's antigen remains unknown. Base qualities were left out, and no much larger clone turns up one base away. The data originate from a study of PD-1 blockade in classical Hodgkin lymphoma (dated by TCRdb to about 2020). About the investigation overall: Nivolumab dosing was 3 mg/kg intravenously every 2 weeks, continuing until either disease progression or unacceptable toxicity. The study used TCR beta sequencing and CyTOF to define a peripheral blood immune signature of response to PD-1 blockade in classical Hodgkin lymphoma.

Genomic DNA was extracted with the Qiagen DNeasy kit from unsorted PBMCs and from negatively selected CD4+ and CD8+ fractions. Amplification of TCR beta CDR3 regions was done by immunoSEQ multiplex PCR with primers that anneal to V and J segments. A synthetic immune receptor repertoire was used to minimize amplification bias, and remaining bias was computationally removed after sequencing. The original pipeline was this. Custom Python scripts were used to quantify repertoire diversity as the Shannon entropy index. Unsorted, CD4+ and CD8+ repertoires were examined separately, except in combined analyses, for which CD4+ and CD8+ sequences were merged in silico. A clone was considered expanded if an increase in frequency of at least 2-fold after treatment relative to C1D1 was found, and a pseudocount of 0.5 was applied to clones undetected at baseline. Clones with 0 or 1 copy at C1D1 were defined as singleton clones, while clones with 2 or more copies were defined as non-singleton clones. Clones expanded in unsorted samples were assigned a CD4+, CD8+ or unknown annotation through matching of protein sequences in sorted samples from the same patient. Diversity changes from C1D1 to C4D1 were tested in paired samples using Wilcoxon tests. TCRdb retrieved this table from immuneACCESS and kept in-frame rearrangements only. Not all clones are present; in checked studies, unresolved V genes account for under half, and no reason is known for the remainder. Clonal size and the V and J genes are those of that table, whereas D and trimming came from the DNA. This sample holds about 32,000 clones; about 81% were observed only once. The leading ten clones occupy about 18% of the sample.

CDR1 and CDR2 are read off the germline V gene (reference sequence) as DFQATT and SNEGSKA. Taken from cysteine to phenylalanine, the CDR3 has 11 residues. Only the CDR3 portion is preserved as DNA: 33 bases, with reading frame beginning at the first base. Trimming takes 6 bases off V and 11 bases off J; junction bases not matched to a gene: 9. Study-wide findings and limitations: Baseline TCR diversity was reported as lower in newly diagnosed patients than in healthy donors, and lower still in relapsed/refractory patients. The study covered only a single clinical trial cohort, and the causes of the repertoire differences, possibly disease activity or prior therapy, were still not defined. By C4D1, a significant rise was seen in CD4+ TCR diversity but not in CD8+ TCR diversity (p=0.0027 vs p=0.16), and the rise was most apparent among complete responders (p=0.02). Lower diversity was observed in patients in whom nivolumab was started less than 1 year after ASCT, and these patients were excluded from later analyses so that confounding by immune reconstitution would be avoided. Among trial patients, those achieving complete response had baseline diversity similar to that of newly diagnosed patients, while diversity was significantly lower in partial responders and progressors.

This specimen's time point label, interpreted: cycle 4 day 1 (C4D1), after less than 7 weeks of nivolumab. All trial patients had relapsed after autologous stem cell transplantation, with cohorts A, B and C differing in prior brentuximab vedotin exposure. The trial cohort comprised about 60 patients with relapsed/refractory classical Hodgkin lymphoma whose best overall responses were complete response, partial response or progressive disease. In the multi-cohort phase II CheckMate 205 trial, trial patients received single-agent nivolumab. An independent review committee assessed best overall response using the 2007 International Working Group response criteria. Trial PBMCs were obtained immediately prior to nivolumab initiation (C1D1) and on therapy at cycle 2 day 1 and cycle 4 day 1. Peripheral blood was collected in 8 mL Vacutainer Cell Preparation Tubes, from which PBMCs were isolated by centrifugation and then cryopreserved.

The sample here was peripheral blood mononuclear cells (PBMCs), taken before the fourth cycle of nivolumab. This sequence originates from a human donor with classical Hodgkin lymphoma. The chain employs TRBV20-1 and TRBJ2-7, with 8 junctional bases fitting TRBD2. CDR3 region: CSARLAGTEYF. The sequenced DNA is TGCAGTGCGAGGTTAGCGGGGACGGAGTACTTC.